The present T cell receptor beta chain was sequenced within a study of cytomegalovirus exposure and HLA in healthy donors. Study conclusions and caveats: The CMV antigen specificity of a few CMV-associated chains was confirmed through in vitro analysis.

Per germline, CDR1 SGHRS and CDR2 YFSETQ. The CDR3 length is 13 residues. The V end lost 3 bases, the J end lost 9 bases, and 13 bases lay between the germline ends. The protocol was immunoSEQ multiplex PCR, while the TCRdb copy is restricted to in-frame clones and leaves out a portion. The data hold 150,000 to 200,000 clones, with 80% to 85% observed a single time. The donors formed part of the approximately 130-subject validation cohort, distinct from the roughly 640-subject first cohort. Of note for this clone: The antigen is not known.

The sample taken for sequencing was PBMCs. The genes are TRBV5-1 and TRBJ2-1; D possibly corresponds to TRBD2 (5 bases). The receptor was isolated from a woman in her twenties or thirties in good health and CMV-seronegative. CDR3 amino acids: CASSSNLDFEQFF. The CDR3 coding sequence is TGCGCCAGCAGCTCGAACCTGGACTTTGAGCAGTTCTTC.